The 14 T cell receptor beta chains presented below share a single source sample, sequenced in a study of beta chain features in type 1 diabetes. As every portion of the isolated RNA was reverse transcribed, the sequencing read expressed TCRB transcripts. Sequencing was performed with immunoSEQ multiplex PCR; in TCRdb, only in-frame clones are kept and a portion is missing. The top ten clones hold around 0.015% of a sample with 300,000 to 400,000 clones, 9.5% to 11% of them seen once. Sequenced material: naive CD4+ T cells from blood. These receptors were collected from a woman in her 30s in good health.

The chain links TRBV6-5 to TRBJ2-1, with 8 bases fitting TRBD2. This CDR3 comprises 16 residues. The ends lost 0 bases at V and 5 bases at J; junction bases unmatched: 6. CDR1 and CDR2 (germline): MNHEY, SVGAGI. This CDR3 is CASSYSSRGRHNEQFF. CDR3 DNA sequence: TGTGCCAGCAGTTACTCGAGTCGCGGGAGGCACAATGAGCAGTTCTTC.

The chain is built from TRBV28 and TRBJ2-5; 12 positions agree with TRBD1. The trim removed 5 bases at V and 6 bases at J, leaving 4 bases unmatched. The CDR3 has 14 residues. In germline, CDR1 is MDHEN, CDR2 SYDVKM. The CDR3 sequence: CASSGTGGLKTQYF. CDR3 nucleotide sequence: TGTGCCAGCAGTGGGACAGGGGGCTTAAAGACCCAGTACTTC.

The chain is built from TRBV18 and TRBJ2-3; 10 bases fit TRBD2. J was trimmed by 5 bases and V by 6 bases; bases with no gene match: 20. This CDR3 spans 19 amino acids. Germline V lookup: CDR1 KGHSH, CDR2 LQKENI. The CDR3 region is CASSRRDRLAGTLGDTQYF. The CDR3 DNA follows: TGTGCCAGCTCCAGACGGGACAGACTAGCGGGCACCTTGGGAGATACGCAGTATTTT. Full variable domain (remainder filled in from reference TRBV18 and TRBJ2-3): NAGVMQNPRHLVRRRGQEARLRCSPMKGHSHVYWYRQLPEEGLKFMVYLQKENIIDESGMPKERFSAEFPKEGPSILRIQQVVRGDSAAYFCASSRRDRLAGTLGDTQYFGPGTRLTVL.

The chain couples TRBV4-1 to TRBJ2-3; D remains ambiguous. Looked up from germline, CDR1 is MGHRA and CDR2 is YSYEKL. Deletions cut 1 base from V and 1 base from J, with 12 bases between. There are 16 residues in the CDR3. The CDR3 sequence is CASSQGATTRTDTQYF. CDR3 nucleotide sequence: TGCGCCAGCAGCCAAGGGGCTACCACCCGCACAGATACGCAGTATTTT.

The rearrangement uses TRBV7-3 and TRBJ1-1, with D hard to call. CDR3 size: 15 residues. Germline-derived CDR1 and CDR2 are SGHTA and FQGTGA. Trimming removed 0 bases from V and 1 base from J, with 9 bases in between. The CDR3 protein is CASSLTQATNTEAFF. DNA for the CDR3: TGTGCCAGCAGCTTAACCCAGGCTACGAACACTGAAGCTTTCTTT.

This chain joins TRBV6-5 and TRBJ2-7; 9 bases line up with TRBD1. In germline, CDR1 is MNHEY, CDR2 SVGAGI. V shed 2 bases and J 7 bases; nucleotides not matched to a gene: 9. The CDR3 length is 15 residues. CDR3 protein: CASSYTQGAAGEQYF. DNA of the CDR3: TGTGCCAGCAGTTACACACAGGGGGCTGCTGGAGAGCAGTACTTC.

This sequence joins TRBV7-9 and TRBJ2-1, with D possibly TRBD1 on 5 matching bases. The CDR3 loop spans 15 amino acids. Deletions cut 3 bases from V and 3 bases from J, with 12 bases between. Germline assignment: CDR1 SEHNR and CDR2 FQNEAQ (reference sequence). CDR3: CASSFGADIYNEQFF. Written as DNA, the CDR3 is TGTGCCAGCAGCTTTGGGGCGGATATCTACAATGAGCAGTTCTTC.

This clone came up many times. This chain links TRBV4-3 with TRBJ2-4; perhaps TRBD2 as D (5 bases). CDR1 and CDR2 (germline): LGHNA, YSLEER. The CDR3 loop spans 17 amino acids. Trimming left V 0 bases short and J 0 bases short, with 12 bases between. As DNA, the CDR3 is TGCGCCAGCAGCCAAGACTTCGGGGAACTAGCCAAAAACATTCAGTACTTC. Its protein product is CASSQDFGELAKNIQYF.

This clone was seen a few times. The chain links TRBV30 to TRBJ2-1, with 10 bases matching TRBD1. J lost 9 bases, V lost 3 bases, and 2 bases had no gene match. Per the germline V gene, CDR1 is GTSNPN and CDR2 is SVGIG (reference sequence). CDR3 size: 12 residues. CDR3 sequence: CAWRGTGVEQFF. For the CDR3, the DNA is TGTGCCTGGAGGGGGACAGGGGTTGAGCAGTTCTTC.

In its sample, this clone was seen a few times. The V and J genes are TRBV25-1 and TRBJ2-1, with no clear D. V was pared by 2 bases and J by 7 bases, with 6 bases between. Per the germline V gene, CDR1 is MGHDK and CDR2 is SYGVNS. The CDR3 contains 12 residues. CDR3 sequence reads: CASSEVINEQFF. The DNA for the CDR3 is TGTGCCAGCAGTGAAGTAATAAATGAGCAGTTCTTC.

In this sample, this clone turned up a few times. A junction boundary mismatches the germline segment, possibly from a read error. V usage is TRBV18 and J usage is TRBJ1-2; 7 bases agree with TRBD1. The CDR3 contains 16 residues. Per the germline V gene, CDR1 is KGHSH and CDR2 is LQKENI. The CDR3 region has the DNA TGTGCCAGCTCGCCACCCCGGGACAGAGTTAACTATGGCTACACCTTC. The encoded protein is CASSPPRDRVNYGYTF.

The V call is TRBV27, the J call TRBJ2-1; 8 nucleotides align to TRBD1. Looked up from germline, CDR1 is MNHEY and CDR2 is SMNVEV (reference sequence). CDR3 size: 18 residues. V trimming: 2 bases; J trimming: 2 bases; junction bases outside the gene matches: 11. This chain's CDR3 is CASSLRFGAGGAYNEQFF. For the CDR3, the DNA is TGTGCCAGCAGTTTAAGATTCGGGGCAGGGGGCGCCTACAATGAGCAGTTCTTC.

The chain has TRBV4-3 and TRBJ1-5, with a weak D call TRBD1 (6 bases). CDR3 length: 13 amino acids. Trimming removed 4 bases from V and 4 bases from J, with 8 bases in between. Germline V gives CDR1 LGHNA, CDR2 YSLEER. Here the CDR3 DNA reads TGCGCCAGCAGCCCGACAGGTAATCAGCCCCAGCATTTT. The encoded protein is CASSPTGNQPQHF.

V is TRBV4-2 and J is TRBJ2-1; 7 bases fit TRBD2. Per germline, CDR1 LGHNA and CDR2 YNFKEQ. The CDR3 has 16 residues. V was clipped by 2 bases and J by 4 bases; unmatched bases: 8. The CDR3 region is CASSQFVSGGYNEQFF. CDR3 nucleotides: TGTGCCAGCAGCCAATTCGTGTCGGGAGGTTACAATGAGCAGTTCTTC.